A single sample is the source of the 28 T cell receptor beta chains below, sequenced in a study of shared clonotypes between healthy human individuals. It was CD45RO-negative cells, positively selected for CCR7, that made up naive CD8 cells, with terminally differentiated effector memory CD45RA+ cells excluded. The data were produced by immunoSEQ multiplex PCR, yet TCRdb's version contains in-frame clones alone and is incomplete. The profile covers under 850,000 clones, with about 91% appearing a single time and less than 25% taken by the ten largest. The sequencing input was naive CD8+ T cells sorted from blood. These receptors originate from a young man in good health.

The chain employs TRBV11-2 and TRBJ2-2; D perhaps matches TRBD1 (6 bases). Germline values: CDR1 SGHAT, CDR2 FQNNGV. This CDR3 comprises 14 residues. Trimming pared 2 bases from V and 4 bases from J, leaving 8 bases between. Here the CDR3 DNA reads TGTGCCAGCAGCTTACGAGGGGGCACCGGGGAGCTGTTTTTT. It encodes CASSLRGGTGELFF.

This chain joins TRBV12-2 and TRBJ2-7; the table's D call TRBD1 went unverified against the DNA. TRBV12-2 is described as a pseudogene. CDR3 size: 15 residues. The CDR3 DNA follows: TGTGCAAGTCGCTTCAGGGGTCCAAGCTCCTACGAGCAGTACTTC. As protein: CASRFRGPSSYEQYF.

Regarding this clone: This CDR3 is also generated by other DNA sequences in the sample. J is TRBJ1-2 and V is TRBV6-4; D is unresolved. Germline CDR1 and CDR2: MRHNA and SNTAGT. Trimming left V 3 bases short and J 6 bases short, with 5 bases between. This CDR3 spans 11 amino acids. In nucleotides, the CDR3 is TGTGCCAGCAGTGATGGTAATGGCTACACCTTC. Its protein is CASSDGNGYTF.

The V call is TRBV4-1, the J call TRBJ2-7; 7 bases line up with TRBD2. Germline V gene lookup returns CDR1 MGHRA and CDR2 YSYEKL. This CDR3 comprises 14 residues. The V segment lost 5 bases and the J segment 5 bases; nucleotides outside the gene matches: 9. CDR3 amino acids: CASSSHGLDNEQYF. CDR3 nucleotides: TGCGCCAGCAGCTCCCACGGACTAGACAACGAGCAGTACTTC.

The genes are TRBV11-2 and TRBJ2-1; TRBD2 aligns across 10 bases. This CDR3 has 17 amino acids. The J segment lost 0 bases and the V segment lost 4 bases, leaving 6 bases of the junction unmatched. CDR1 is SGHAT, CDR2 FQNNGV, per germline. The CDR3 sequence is CASSSPSSGSSYNEQFF. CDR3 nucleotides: TGTGCCAGCAGCTCGCCCTCTAGCGGGAGCTCCTACAATGAGCAGTTCTTC.

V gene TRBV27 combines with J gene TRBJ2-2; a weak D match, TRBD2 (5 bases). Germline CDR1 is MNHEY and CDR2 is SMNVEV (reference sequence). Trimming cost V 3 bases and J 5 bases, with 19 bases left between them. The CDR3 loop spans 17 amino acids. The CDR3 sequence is CASSFSLRVYDTGELFF. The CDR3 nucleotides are TGTGCCAGCAGTTTTAGTTTGCGGGTTTATGATACCGGGGAGCTGTTTTTT.

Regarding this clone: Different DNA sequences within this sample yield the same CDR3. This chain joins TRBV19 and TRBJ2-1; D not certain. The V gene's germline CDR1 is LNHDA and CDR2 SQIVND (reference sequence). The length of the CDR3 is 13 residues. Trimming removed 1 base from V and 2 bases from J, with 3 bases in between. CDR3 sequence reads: CASSIVAYNEQFF. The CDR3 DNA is TGTGCCAGTAGTATAGTTGCCTACAATGAGCAGTTCTTC.

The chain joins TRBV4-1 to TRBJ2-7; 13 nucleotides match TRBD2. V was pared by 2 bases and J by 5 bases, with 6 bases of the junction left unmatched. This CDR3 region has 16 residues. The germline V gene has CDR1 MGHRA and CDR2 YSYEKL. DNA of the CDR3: TGCGCCAGCAGCCAACAACTAGCGGGAGGGCCGGACGAGCAGTACTTC. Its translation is CASSQQLAGGPDEQYF.

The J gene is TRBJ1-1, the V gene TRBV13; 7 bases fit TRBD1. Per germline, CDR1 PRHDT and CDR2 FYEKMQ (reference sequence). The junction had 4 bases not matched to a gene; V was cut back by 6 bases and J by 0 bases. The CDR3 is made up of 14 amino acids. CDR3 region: CASRDDRVNTEAFF. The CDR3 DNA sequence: TGTGCCAGCAGAGATGACAGGGTGAACACTGAAGCTTTCTTT.

CDR3 sequence (DNA): TGTGCCAGCAGTGAACCCGACAGCACGGGTGAAAAACTGTTTTTT. Translated, it gives CASSEPDSTGEKLFF. The rearrangement uses TRBV6-1 and TRBJ1-4; TRBD1 might be the D (5 bases). The germline V gene has CDR1 MNHNS and CDR2 SASEGT. The CDR3 totals 15 residues. Trimming took off 2 bases at V and 7 bases at J, with 14 bases between the two ends.

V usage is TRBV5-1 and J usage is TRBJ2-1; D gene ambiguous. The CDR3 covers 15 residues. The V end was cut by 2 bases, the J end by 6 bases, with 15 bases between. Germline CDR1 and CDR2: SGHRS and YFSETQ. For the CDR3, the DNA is TGCGCCAGCAGCTTTACCTCAAACAGAGCCAATGAGCAGTTCTTC. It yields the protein CASSFTSNRANEQFF.

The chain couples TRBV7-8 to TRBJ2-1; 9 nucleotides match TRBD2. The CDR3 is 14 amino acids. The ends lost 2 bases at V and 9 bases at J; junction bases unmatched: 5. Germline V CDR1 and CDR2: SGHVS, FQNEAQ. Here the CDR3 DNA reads TGTGCCAGCAGCTTAAGACTAGCGGTAAGTGAGCAGTTCTTC. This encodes CASSLRLAVSEQFF. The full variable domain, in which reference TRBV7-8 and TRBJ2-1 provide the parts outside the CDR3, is GAGVSQSPRYKVAKRGQDVALRCDPISGHVSLFWYQQALGQGPEFLTYFQNEAQLDKSGLPSDRFFAERPEGSVSTLKIQRTQQEDSAVYLCASSLRLAVSEQFFGPGTRLTVL.

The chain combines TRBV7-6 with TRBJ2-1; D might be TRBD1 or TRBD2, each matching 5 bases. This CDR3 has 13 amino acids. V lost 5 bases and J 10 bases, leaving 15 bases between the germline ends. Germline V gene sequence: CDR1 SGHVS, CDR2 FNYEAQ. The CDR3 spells CASSPIGAGEQFF. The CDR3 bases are TGTGCCAGCAGCCCAATTGGGGCGGGCGAGCAGTTCTTC.

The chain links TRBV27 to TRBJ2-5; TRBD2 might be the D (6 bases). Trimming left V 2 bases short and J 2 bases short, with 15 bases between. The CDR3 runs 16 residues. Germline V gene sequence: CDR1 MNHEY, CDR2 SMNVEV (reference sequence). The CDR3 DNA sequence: TGTGCCAGCAGTTTAGTTGGAGGGTGGCAACAAGAGACCCAGTACTTC. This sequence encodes CASSLVGGWQQETQYF.

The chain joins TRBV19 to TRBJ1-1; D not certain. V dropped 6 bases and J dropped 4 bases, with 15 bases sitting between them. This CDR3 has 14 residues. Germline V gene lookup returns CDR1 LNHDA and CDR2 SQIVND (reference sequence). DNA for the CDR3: TGTGCCAGTAGCCCAGGAGGGTTCGGCACTGAAGCTTTCTTT. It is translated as CASSPGGFGTEAFF. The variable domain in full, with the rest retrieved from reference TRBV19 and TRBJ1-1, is DGGITQSPKYLFRKEGQNVTLSCEQNLNHDAMYWYRQDPGQGLRLIYYSQIVNDFQKGDIAEGYSVSREKKESFPLTVTSAQKNPTAFYLCASSPGGFGTEAFFGQGTRLTVV.

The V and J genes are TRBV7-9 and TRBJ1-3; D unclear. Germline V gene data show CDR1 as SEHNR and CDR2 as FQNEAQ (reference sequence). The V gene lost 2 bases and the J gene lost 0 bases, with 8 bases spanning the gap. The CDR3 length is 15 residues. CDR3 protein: CASSLPMGSGNTIYF. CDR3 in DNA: TGTGCCAGCAGCTTACCTATGGGCTCTGGAAACACCATATATTTT.

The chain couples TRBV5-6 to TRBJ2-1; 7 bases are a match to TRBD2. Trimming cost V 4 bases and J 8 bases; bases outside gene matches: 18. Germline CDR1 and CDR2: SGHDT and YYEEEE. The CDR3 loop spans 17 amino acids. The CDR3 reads CASSADVGGRSADEQFF. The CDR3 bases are TGTGCCAGCAGCGCCGACGTCGGCGGGAGATCGGCGGATGAGCAGTTCTTC. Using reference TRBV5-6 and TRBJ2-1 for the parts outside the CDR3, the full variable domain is DAGVTQSPTHLIKTRGQQVTLRCSPKSGHDTVSWYQQALGQGPQFIFQYYEEEERQRGNFPDRFSGHQFPNYSSELNVNALLLGDSALYLCASSADVGGRSADEQFFGPGTRLTVL.

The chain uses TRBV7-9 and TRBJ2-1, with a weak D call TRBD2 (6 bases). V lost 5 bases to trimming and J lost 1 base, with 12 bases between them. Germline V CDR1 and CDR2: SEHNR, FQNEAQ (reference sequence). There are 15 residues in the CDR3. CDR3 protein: CASSPSVTSYNEQFF. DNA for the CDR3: TGTGCCAGCAGCCCTAGCGTCACGTCCTACAATGAGCAGTTCTTC.

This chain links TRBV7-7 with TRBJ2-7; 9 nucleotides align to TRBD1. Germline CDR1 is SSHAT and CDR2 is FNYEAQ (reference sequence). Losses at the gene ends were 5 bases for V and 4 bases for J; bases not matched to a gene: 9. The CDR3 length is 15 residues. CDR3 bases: TGTGCCAGCAGCCCAGAGCCGGGACAGGGATACGAGCAGTACTTC. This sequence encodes CASSPEPGQGYEQYF.

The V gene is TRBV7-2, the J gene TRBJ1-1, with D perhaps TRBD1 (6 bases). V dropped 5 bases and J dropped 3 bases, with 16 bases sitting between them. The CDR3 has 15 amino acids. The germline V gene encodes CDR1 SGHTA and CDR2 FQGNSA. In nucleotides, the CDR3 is TGTGCCAGCAGCCGCCTCCGGGGGGCGGACACTGAAGCTTTCTTT. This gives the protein CASSRLRGADTEAFF.

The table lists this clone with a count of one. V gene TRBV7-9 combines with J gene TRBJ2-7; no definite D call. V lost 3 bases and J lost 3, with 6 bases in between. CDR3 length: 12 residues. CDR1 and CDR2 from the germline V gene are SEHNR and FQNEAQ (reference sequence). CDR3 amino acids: CASSFNDYEQYF. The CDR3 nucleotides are TGTGCCAGCAGCTTCAACGACTACGAGCAGTACTTC.

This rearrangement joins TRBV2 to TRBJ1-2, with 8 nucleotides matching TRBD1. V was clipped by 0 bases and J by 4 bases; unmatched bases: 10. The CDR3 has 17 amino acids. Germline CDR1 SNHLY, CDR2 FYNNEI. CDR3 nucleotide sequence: TGTGCCAGCAGTGAAGCGGGGGGGGGACAGGCCCTCTATGGCTACACCTTC. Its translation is CASSEAGGGQALYGYTF.

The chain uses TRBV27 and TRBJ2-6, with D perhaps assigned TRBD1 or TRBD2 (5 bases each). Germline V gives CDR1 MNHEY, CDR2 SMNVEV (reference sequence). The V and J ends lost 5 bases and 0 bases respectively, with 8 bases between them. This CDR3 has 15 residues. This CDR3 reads CASSPRGSGANVLTF. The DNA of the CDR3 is TGTGCCAGCAGTCCGAGGGGCTCTGGGGCCAACGTCCTGACTTTC.

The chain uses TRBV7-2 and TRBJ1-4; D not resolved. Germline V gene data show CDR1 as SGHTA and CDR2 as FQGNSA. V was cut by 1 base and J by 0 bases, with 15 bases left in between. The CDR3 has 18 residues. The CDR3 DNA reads TGTGCCAGCAGCTTAGGCCCCGACCGGGCCGCAACTAATGAAAAACTGTTTTTT. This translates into CASSLGPDRAATNEKLFF.

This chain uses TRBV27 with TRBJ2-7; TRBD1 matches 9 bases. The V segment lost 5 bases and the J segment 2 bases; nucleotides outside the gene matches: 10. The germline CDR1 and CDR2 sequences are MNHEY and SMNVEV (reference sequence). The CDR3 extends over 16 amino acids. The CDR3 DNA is TGTGCCAGCAGTACAGGGACAGGGAGGGGTCCCTACGAGCAGTACTTC. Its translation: CASSTGTGRGPYEQYF.

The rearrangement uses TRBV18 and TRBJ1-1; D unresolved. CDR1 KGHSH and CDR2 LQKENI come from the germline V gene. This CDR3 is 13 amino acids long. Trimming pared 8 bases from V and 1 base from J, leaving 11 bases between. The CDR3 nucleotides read TGTGCCAGCGGACTGCAGGCGAACACTGAAGCTTTCTTT. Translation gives CASGLQANTEAFF. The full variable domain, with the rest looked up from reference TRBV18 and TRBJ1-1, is NAGVMQNPRHLVRRRGQEARLRCSPMKGHSHVYWYRQLPEEGLKFMVYLQKENIIDESGMPKERFSAEFPKEGPSILRIQQVVRGDSAAYFCASGLQANTEAFFGQGTRLTVV.

The CDR3 bases are TGTGCCAGCAGCTTGGGGGGGCTAGTCTACGAGCAGTACTTC. The encoded protein is CASSLGGLVYEQYF. The chain uses TRBV5-4 and TRBJ2-7; D is possibly TRBD1 (6 bases). V shed 0 bases and J shed 3 bases, with 10 bases lying between them. The CDR3 contains 14 residues. Germline V gives CDR1 SGHNT, CDR2 YYREEE (reference sequence).

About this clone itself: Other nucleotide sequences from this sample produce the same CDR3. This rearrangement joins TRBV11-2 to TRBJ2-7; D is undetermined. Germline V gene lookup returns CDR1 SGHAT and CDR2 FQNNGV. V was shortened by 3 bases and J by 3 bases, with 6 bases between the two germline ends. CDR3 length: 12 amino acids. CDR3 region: CASSLGIYEQYF. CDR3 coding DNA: TGTGCCAGCAGCTTGGGGATCTACGAGCAGTACTTC.